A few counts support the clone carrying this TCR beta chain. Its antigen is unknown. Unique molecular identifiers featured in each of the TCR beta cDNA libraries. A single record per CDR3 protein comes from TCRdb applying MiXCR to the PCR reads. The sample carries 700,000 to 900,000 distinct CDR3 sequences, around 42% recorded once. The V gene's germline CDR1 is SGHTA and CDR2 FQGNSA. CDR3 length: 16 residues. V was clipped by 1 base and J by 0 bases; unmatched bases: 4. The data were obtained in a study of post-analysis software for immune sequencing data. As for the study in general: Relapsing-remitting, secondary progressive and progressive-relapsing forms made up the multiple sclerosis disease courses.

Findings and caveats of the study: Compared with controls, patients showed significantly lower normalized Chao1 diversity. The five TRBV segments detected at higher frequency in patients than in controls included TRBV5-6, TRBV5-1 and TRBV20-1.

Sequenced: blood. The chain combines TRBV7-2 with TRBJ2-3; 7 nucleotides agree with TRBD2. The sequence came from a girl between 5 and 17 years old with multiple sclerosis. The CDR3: CASSLVGGSSTDTQYF. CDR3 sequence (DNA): TGTGCCAGCAGCTTAGTGGGCGGGAGTAGCACAGATACGCAGTATTTT.